One T cell receptor (beta chain) is described in this entry. Which antigen it targets is not known. No qualities accompany the bases; no much larger clone lies one base away. The data belong to a study of blood T cell repertoires in COVID-19 (dated by TCRdb to between 2020 and 2021). For the study in its entirety: Samples covering the acute and convalescent phases of COVID-19 were provided by collaborators in the United States, Italy and Spain. The material from the prospective study consisted of cDNA or gDNA derived from T cells, B-cell-depleted T cells, or PBMCs. Deeply sampled blood TCRbeta repertoires from subjects exposed to, actively infected with, or recovered from COVID-19 were included in the dataset. A freely available public database, intended as a resource for researchers studying the immune response to SARS-CoV-2, is where the repertoires were released. Samples were obtained from the ongoing ImmuneRACE study (first 160 participants) and from over 1,000 subjects provided by 6 global collaborators. Nearly every sample came with metadata listing a de-identified subject ID, COVID-19 status, age in years and sex. Where available, HLA class I and class II types were obtained from metadata supplied by the sample provider rather than from assay-based typing.

The full study reports these points: The quantity of clinical and demographic metadata differed by source and by participant and was supplied without curation.

V is trimmed back by 5 bases and J by 9 bases, and the junction contains 6 bases that no gene match accounts for. As encoded in the germline V gene (reference sequence), CDR1 is LNHDA while CDR2 is SQIVND. Taken from cysteine to phenylalanine, the CDR3 has 13 residues. Just CDR3 DNA is preserved here, 39 bases in frame from base 1. Each collaborating institution followed its own protocols to collect whole blood in K2EDTA tubes. For TCRbeta analysis, collaborators shipped samples in one of three forms: frozen whole blood, isolated PBMCs, or DNA extracted from either of those sample types. The immunoSEQ Assay, a bias-controlled multiplex PCR, was used to amplify TCRbeta CDR3 regions from genomic DNA. Processing in the source paper ran as follows. Within the assay, amplification of reference gene primers was used to estimate how many nucleated cells each sample contained. Sequence reads were collapsed and filtered to measure the absolute abundance of every unique TCRbeta CDR3 rearrangement. For each sample, productive Simpson clonality was calculated as the square root of Simpson's diversity index over productive rearrangements. Imported from immuneACCESS, the table was reduced by TCRdb to in-frame sequences with V and J called. These copies leave out some clones; in studies compared against another copy, an unresolved V gene accounts for under half, and the cause of the remainder is not known. For V, J and clone size, that table is used; D and trimming come from the DNA. In this sample the table shows almost 100,000 clones, around nine tenths of which occur a single time. Around a tenth of the sample is taken by the ten largest.

The rearrangement joined TRBV19 to TRBJ2-1, with TRBD2 identical over 8 junction bases. This TCR came from a man in his fifties with acute or convalescent COVID-19. Sequences were obtained from peripheral blood. The base sequence is TGTGCCAGTAGTCGGGGACTAGTTCCTGAGCAGTTCTTC. It specifies CASSRGLVPEQFF.